The 27 T cell receptor beta chains reported below all come from one sample, sequenced in a study of breast tumors, draining lymph nodes, adjacent tissues. MiXCR was run by TCRdb on the multiplex PCR reads, yielding one entry per CDR3 protein. Counted here are some 140,000 distinct CDR3 sequences, around 20% occurring once; the ten biggest clones make up under 3%. Samples came from axillary lymph nodes draining the breast cancer. Sequences were obtained from axillary lymph node tissue. Source of these receptors: a female donor with breast cancer. Some clones in this sample may be carry-over from other donors' samples.

This clonotype was seen at least ten times. V is TRBV18 and J is TRBJ2-6; no reliable D call. The CDR3 contains 16 residues. Per the germline V gene, CDR1 is KGHSH and CDR2 is LQKENI. The germline V and J ends were trimmed by 1 base and 0 bases, with 7 bases remaining between them. CDR3 sequence: CASSPLPGSGANVLTF. The CDR3 DNA is TGTGCCAGCTCACCACTGCCGGGCTCTGGGGCCAACGTCCTGACTTTC.

To note about this clonotype: A read error is possible here, since a much larger clone lies one base away. Here the CDR3 omits its conserved ending phenylalanine or tryptophan, so a read error is the likely source. This chain joins TRBV11-2 and TRBJ2-1; 11 nucleotides align to TRBD1. J gave up 4 bases and V 7 bases, and 3 bases lay outside the gene matches. This CDR3 contains 14 residues. CDR1 and CDR2 (germline): SGHAT, FQNNGV. CDR3 loop: CASNRDRGYNEQFL. The CDR3 region has the DNA TGTGCCAGCAACCGGGACAGGGGGTACAATGAGCAGTTCCTC.

Ten or more counts support this clonotype. The chain uses TRBV5-1 and TRBJ2-3; 8 bases match TRBD2. Trimming removed 1 base from V and 4 bases from J; junction bases left unmatched: 11. This CDR3 has 17 residues. Germline V gene sequence: CDR1 SGHRS, CDR2 YFSETQ. In DNA form, the CDR3 reads TGCGCCAGCAGCTTGTTCTCCAGCGGGAGTGGTCCAGATACGCAGTATTTT. Translated: CASSLFSSGSGPDTQYF.

This clonotype appeared many times. CDR3 nucleotide sequence: TGTGCCAGCAGGGTACCGGGGGGGGCGCGTAATGAGCAGTTCTTC. Translating it yields CASRVPGGARNEQFF. The chain joins TRBV6-2 or TRBV6-3 to TRBJ2-1, with 8 nucleotides matching TRBD2. V shed 6 bases and J 7 bases; nucleotides not matched to a gene: 11. Germline V gene lookup returns CDR1 MNHEY and CDR2 SVGEGT. CDR3 length: 15 residues.

The sample holds many counts of this clonotype. This sequence joins TRBV7-6 and TRBJ2-1, with 8 bases fitting TRBD1. V was pared by 4 bases and J by 7 bases, with 9 bases of the junction left unmatched. The V gene's germline CDR1 is SGHVS and CDR2 FNYEAQ. The CDR3 spans 15 residues. The CDR3 spells CASSSGQGSANEQFF. For the CDR3, the DNA is TGTGCCAGCAGCTCCGGACAGGGATCTGCGAATGAGCAGTTCTTC.

This clonotype was counted many times. This chain uses TRBV5-4 with TRBJ2-7; TRBD2 matches at 7 bases. V gave up 4 bases and J gave up 3 bases; unmatched junction bases: 7. The V gene's germline CDR1 is SGHNT and CDR2 YYREEE (reference sequence). The CDR3 length is 14 residues. The CDR3 nucleotides are TGTGCCAGCAGCCAGAAGAGCGGGAACTACGAGCAGTACTTC. Translated, it gives CASSQKSGNYEQYF.

This clonotype has a count of ten or more. The V and J genes are TRBV12-3 or TRBV12-4 and TRBJ2-3; TRBD2 agrees at 9 bases. V was pared by 6 bases and J by 5 bases, with 0 bases of the junction left unmatched. There are 12 residues in the CDR3. CDR3 bases: TGTGCCAGCAGACTAGCGGGAGATACGCAGTATTTT. As protein: CASRLAGDTQYF.

This clonotype has at least ten counts. The chain employs TRBV7-7 and TRBJ2-1; D might be TRBD1 or TRBD2, each matching 5 bases. This CDR3 comprises 15 residues. Germline-derived CDR1 and CDR2 are SSHAT and FNYEAQ (reference sequence). The germline V and J ends were trimmed by 4 bases and 2 bases, with 12 bases remaining between them. CDR3 nucleotide sequence: TGTGCCAGCAGCTCCGGGACGGCCACCTACAATGAGCAGTTCTTC. Protein product: CASSSGTATYNEQFF.

This clonotype came up a few times. A much larger clone lies a single base off, so this may be a read error. J is TRBJ1-2 and V is TRBV10-3, with D unresolved. V gave up 8 bases and J gave up 1 base, with 26 bases separating them. The CDR3 runs to 18 residues. Per germline, CDR1 ENHRY and CDR2 SYGVKD. CDR3 nucleotide sequence: TGTGCCATCTCCTCTTCGAGAGGGTATTCACCTATTAACTATGGCTACACCTTC. Amino acid sequence: CAISSSRGYSPINYGYTF.

This clonotype was seen at least ten times. This chain uses TRBV11-2 with TRBJ2-3, with TRBD2 matching over 7 bases. After removal of 1 base from V and 5 bases from J, the junction contained 6 bases not matched to a gene. This CDR3 is built from 15 residues. CDR1 is SGHAT, CDR2 FQNNGV, per germline. The CDR3 loop reads CASSLVAGARDTQYF. CDR3 nucleotides: TGTGCCAGCAGCTTAGTAGCGGGCGCCAGAGATACGCAGTATTTT.

At least ten counts were recorded for this clonotype. This chain links TRBV11-2 with TRBJ2-1; D not certain. Trimming removed 3 bases from V and 0 bases from J, with 15 bases in between. This CDR3 has 17 amino acids. The V gene's germline CDR1 is SGHAT and CDR2 FQNNGV. CDR3 loop: CASSFPTDVSSYNEQFF. In DNA, the CDR3 is TGTGCCAGCAGCTTCCCGACGGACGTAAGCTCCTACAATGAGCAGTTCTTC.

This clonotype was found many times. The V call is TRBV7-9, the J call TRBJ2-2; a possible D gene is TRBD2 (6 bases). Germline CDR1 and CDR2: SEHNR and FQNEAQ (reference sequence). Between the trimmed V and J ends, which lost 4 bases and 5 bases, there was a span of 23 bases. The CDR3 extends over 18 amino acids. CDR3 protein: CASSSSGTPPERTGELFF. The CDR3 DNA is TGTGCCAGCAGCTCATCCGGGACTCCGCCCGAGCGGACCGGGGAGCTGTTTTTT.

This clonotype was counted at least ten times. The genes are TRBV5-6 and TRBJ2-5, with TRBD1 matching over 7 bases. After removal of 0 bases from V and 6 bases from J, the junction contained 11 bases not matched to a gene. CDR1 and CDR2 from the germline V gene are SGHDT and YYEEEE. The CDR3 totals 16 residues. The CDR3 region is CASSLAPGQGEKTQYF. CDR3 nucleotides: TGTGCCAGCAGCTTGGCCCCGGGGCAGGGGGAAAAGACCCAGTACTTC.

With regard to this clonotype: A much larger clone lies one base from this, so it may be a read error. The chain recombines TRBV4-3 with TRBJ2-2, with a possible D match to TRBD2 (5 bases). The length of the CDR3 is 13 residues. CDR1 and CDR2 (germline): LGHNA, YSLEER. The CDR3 sequence is CASSLGLPGELLF. For the CDR3, the DNA is TGCGCCAGCAGCCTAGGGTTGCCCGGGGAGCTGCTTTTT.

This clonotype was detected many times. The chain links TRBV20-1 to TRBJ2-5, with 8 nucleotides matching TRBD1. CDR3 length: 16 amino acids. In germline, CDR1 is DFQATT, CDR2 SNEGSKA (reference sequence). The junction had 15 bases not matched to a gene; V was cut back by 6 bases and J by 3 bases. The CDR3 loop reads CSAGGQVGPDKETQYF. The CDR3 DNA follows: TGCAGTGCGGGGGGACAGGTTGGGCCGGATAAAGAGACCCAGTACTTC.

Details on this clonotype: Just one base apart from a much larger clone, this may be a read error. The V gene is TRBV19, the J gene TRBJ2-3; no clear D gene. The closer fit of TRBJ1-5 to the DNA end suggests the J call may be wrong. The CDR3 covers 15 residues. CDR1 and CDR2 from the germline V gene are LNHDA and SQIVND (reference sequence). The CDR3 here is CASKGTSGRGDTQHF. CDR3 nucleotides: TGTGCCAGTAAGGGCACTAGCGGGAGAGGAGATACGCAGCATTTT.

This clonotype was observed at least ten times. The rearrangement uses TRBV12-5 and TRBJ2-2, with D perhaps matching TRBD1 (5 bases). The CDR3 has 16 residues. Germline loops: CDR1 LGHNT, CDR2 FRNRAP. The V and J ends lost 2 bases and 5 bases respectively, with 15 bases between them. DNA for the CDR3: TGTGCTAGTGGTTTGTCCAGTAGGGGCCTAACCGGGGAGCTGTTTTTT. Its protein is CASGLSSRGLTGELFF.

Concerning this clonotype: A much larger clone differs from this one at a single base, so this may be a read error. The V and J genes are TRBV11-2 and TRBJ1-4; TRBD1 matches at 9 bases. There are 17 residues in the CDR3. From germline, CDR1 is SGHAT and CDR2 FQNNGV. The CDR3 loop reads CASSFQGQGTVSEKLLF. In DNA form, the CDR3 reads TGTGCCAGCAGCTTCCAGGGACAGGGCACTGTAAGTGAAAAACTGTTGTTT.

This clonotype was detected many times. The gene calls are TRBV19 and TRBJ2-1; 10 nucleotides agree with TRBD2. J gave up 0 bases and V 9 bases, and 5 bases lay outside the gene matches. There are 15 residues in the CDR3. Germline values: CDR1 LNHDA, CDR2 SQIVND (reference sequence). DNA of the CDR3: TGTGCCAGCAGCGGGAGGGCCGTCTCCTACAATGAGCAGTTCTTC. It is translated as CASSGRAVSYNEQFF.

Regarding this clonotype: This may be a read error: a much more frequent sequence differs by one nucleotide. CDR3 coding DNA: TGTGCCGGCAGCCGGGGACAAGATACGCAGTATTTT. As protein: CAGSRGQDTQYF. The chain employs TRBV5-5 and TRBJ2-3; D might be TRBD1 (6 bases). This CDR3 has 12 residues. Germline V gives CDR1 SGHKS, CDR2 YYEKEE (reference sequence).

For this clonotype: One junction end disagrees with the germline gene, perhaps due to a read error. V usage is TRBV12-3 or TRBV12-4 and J usage is TRBJ2-1, with D possibly TRBD1 on 6 matching bases. The CDR3 has 18 amino acids. DNA for the CDR3: TGTGCCAGCAGTTATACCACTACAGGGCCAAGCTCTTACAATGAGCGGTTCTTC. Translated: CASSYTTTGPSSYNERFF.

In its sample, this clonotype was seen many times. The rearrangement uses TRBV6-1 and TRBJ2-3, with TRBD2 identical over 9 bases. Looked up from germline, CDR1 is MNHNS and CDR2 is SASEGT. The junction had 7 bases not matched to a gene; V was cut back by 6 bases and J by 6 bases. The CDR3 is 14 amino acids. This CDR3 is CASSLGTSSDTQYF. Here the CDR3 DNA reads TGTGCCAGCAGCCTCGGGACTAGCTCGGATACGCAGTATTTT.

This clonotype was observed many times. This chain uses TRBV5-8 with TRBJ2-5; D call uncertain. V lost 1 base and J 2 bases, leaving 6 bases between the germline ends. The CDR3 runs to 13 residues. Germline CDR1 is SGHTS and CDR2 is YDEGEE. Written as DNA, the CDR3 is TGTGCCAGCAGCTTGCTGGGACAAGAGACCCAGTACTTC. Residues: CASSLLGQETQYF.

This clonotype has at least ten counts. The chain employs TRBV20-1 and TRBJ2-7; D unclear. This CDR3 has 13 amino acids. Trimming shortened V by 2 bases and J by 3 bases, and 11 bases separated the two germline ends. In germline, CDR1 is DFQATT, CDR2 SNEGSKA (reference sequence). The CDR3, as DNA: TGCAGTGCTAGAAATAGGCAGAGCTACGAGCAGTACTTC. Protein: CSARNRQSYEQYF.

There are many counts of this clonotype. The chain joins TRBV5-8 to TRBJ2-3; D unclear. Trimming cost V 5 bases and J 3 bases, with 13 bases left between them. Germline V CDR1 and CDR2: SGHTS, YDEGEE. This CDR3 spans 14 amino acids. This CDR3 reads CASSRLSRTDTQYF. CDR3 sequence (DNA): TGTGCCAGCAGTAGACTTAGTAGGACAGATACGCAGTATTTT.

The V call is TRBV5-1, the J call TRBJ2-4; D perhaps matches TRBD2 (6 bases). The V gene lost 1 base and the J gene lost 8 bases, with 16 bases spanning the gap. This CDR3 is 15 amino acids long. Germline values: CDR1 SGHRS, CDR2 YFSETQ. The CDR3 region is CASSLRGRSSDIQYF. Written as DNA, the CDR3 is TGCGCCAGCAGCTTGAGAGGGAGGAGTTCGGACATTCAGTACTTC.

J is TRBJ2-6 and V is TRBV6-6, with D unclear. The CDR3 has 16 amino acids. With 0 bases removed from V and 4 bases from J, the gap between germline ends came to 10 bases. Germline V gene data show CDR1 as MNHNY and CDR2 as SVGAGI (reference sequence). The CDR3 nucleotides are TGTGCCAGCAGTTACTCCTCCGGGTCAGGGGCCAACGTCCTGACTTTC. The encoded protein is CASSYSSGSGANVLTF.